The 5 T cell receptor beta chains given below trace back to one sample, sequenced in a study of cytotoxic CD8 clonotypes in ibrutinib-treated CLL. Clones were sequenced by immunoSEQ multiplex PCR, and TCRdb holds only the in-frame ones, with some missing. The table has approximately 140,000 clones, approximately 75% seen once; the top ten hold roughly a quarter. Sample: PBMCs, taken after 12 months of ibrutinib treatment. The receptors originated from a human donor with chronic lymphocytic leukemia.

This clone appeared once. V gene TRBV4-1 combines with J gene TRBJ2-2; the D gene is possibly TRBD2 (6 bases). This CDR3 has 15 residues. V was shortened by 5 bases and J by 5 bases, with 15 bases between the two germline ends. Germline CDR1 MGHRA, CDR2 YSYEKL. The CDR3 loop reads CASSSTGGRTGELFF. The DNA of the CDR3 is TGCGCCAGCAGCTCGACCGGGGGTCGGACCGGGGAGCTGTTTTTT.

The chain joins TRBV6-5 to TRBJ2-7; D is possibly TRBD1 or TRBD2 (5 bases each). The CDR3 length is 16 residues. From germline, CDR1 is MNHEY and CDR2 SVGAGI. V lost 0 bases and J lost 0, with 12 bases in between. DNA of the CDR3: TGTGCCAGCAGTTACTCGAATTCAGGGAGCTCCTACGAGCAGTACTTC. This sequence encodes CASSYSNSGSSYEQYF.

This chain connects TRBV9 to TRBJ2-7; no definite D call. Germline CDR1 SGDLS, CDR2 YYNGEE. CDR3 size: 13 residues. The germline V and J ends were trimmed by 0 bases and 5 bases, with 9 bases remaining between them. This chain's CDR3 is CASSVGVFNEQYF. In nucleotides, the CDR3 is TGTGCCAGCAGCGTAGGGGTGTTCAACGAGCAGTACTTC. Drawing the rest from reference TRBV9 and TRBJ2-7, the complete variable domain is DSGVTQTPKHLITATGQRVTLRCSPRSGDLSVYWYQQSLDQGLQFLIQYYNGEERAKGNILERFSAQQFPDLHSELNLSSLELGDSALYFCASSVGVFNEQYFGPGTRLTVT.

This clone has more than one count but fewer than ten. The chain carries TRBV7-6 and TRBJ2-1, with 10 bases fitting TRBD2. From germline, CDR1 is SGHVS and CDR2 FNYEAQ. The J segment lost 8 bases and the V segment lost 1 base, leaving 5 bases of the junction unmatched. This CDR3 is built from 15 residues. The CDR3 bases are TGTGCCAGCAGCTTAGAGGCTAGCGGGAGCTATGAGCAGTTCTTC. It specifies CASSLEASGSYEQFF.

J is TRBJ1-3 and V is TRBV2, with unresolved D. In germline, CDR1 is SNHLY, CDR2 FYNNEI. Trimming took 7 bases from V and 2 from J, leaving 18 bases between them. This CDR3 has 16 residues. Here the CDR3 DNA reads TGTGCCAGCACCGAGGTTGGCGCGGGCCCTGGAAACACCATATATTTT. Translated, it gives CASTEVGAGPGNTIYF.